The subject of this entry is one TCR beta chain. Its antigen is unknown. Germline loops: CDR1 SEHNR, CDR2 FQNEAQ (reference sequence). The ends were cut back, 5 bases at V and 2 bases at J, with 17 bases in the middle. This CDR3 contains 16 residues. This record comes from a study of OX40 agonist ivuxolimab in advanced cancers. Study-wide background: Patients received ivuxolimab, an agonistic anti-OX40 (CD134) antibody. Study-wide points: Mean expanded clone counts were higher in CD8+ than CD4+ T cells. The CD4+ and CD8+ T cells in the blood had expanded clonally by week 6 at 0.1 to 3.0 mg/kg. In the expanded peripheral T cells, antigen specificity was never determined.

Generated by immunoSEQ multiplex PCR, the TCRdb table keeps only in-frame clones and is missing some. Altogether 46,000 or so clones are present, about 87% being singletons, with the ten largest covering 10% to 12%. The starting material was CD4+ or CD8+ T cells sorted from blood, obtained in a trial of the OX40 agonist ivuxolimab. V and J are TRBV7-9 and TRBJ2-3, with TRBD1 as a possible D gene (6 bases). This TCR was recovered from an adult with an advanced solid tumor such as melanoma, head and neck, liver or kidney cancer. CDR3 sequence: CASSPSGDIYTDTQYF. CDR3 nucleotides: TGTGCCAGCAGCCCCTCCGGGGACATATACACAGATACGCAGTATTTT.